This T cell receptor beta chain was obtained from a study of blood T cell repertoires in COVID-19. Study-wide context: Samples came from the United States, Italy and Spain, spanning acute and convalescent COVID-19. T cells, B-cell-depleted T cells, or PBMCs provided the cDNA or gDNA that served as material.

CDR1 and CDR2 (germline): SNHLY, FYNNEI. The CDR3 loop spans 15 amino acids. Germline trimming cut 0 bases from V and 4 bases from J; bases unmatched to any gene: 0. The authors' processing: Researchers report that nucleated cell counts were estimated from reference gene primer amplification. The assay was immunoSEQ multiplex PCR, and TCRdb's table has in-frame clones only and misses some. Clone size and V and J calls were adopted from that table, with D and trimming inferred from the DNA. The table records some 220,000 clones, more than 65% of them present only once. Sequencing input: peripheral blood. This chain uses TRBV2 with TRBJ2-1; 10 bases are a match to TRBD2. This sequence was found in a man aged 50 to 59 with active or convalescent COVID-19. The CDR3 DNA follows: TGTGCCAGCAGTGAAGCTAGCGGGGGGTACAATGAGCAGTTCTTC. This translates into CASSEASGGYNEQFF.